Listed here are 5 T cell receptor beta chains from one sample, sequenced in a study of blood T cell repertoires in COVID-19. TCRdb's copy holds only in-frame clones and misses some; the assay was immunoSEQ multiplex PCR. The sample carries about 280,000 clones, approximately 85% recorded once. Sequenced input: peripheral blood. These receptors came from a man aged 45-60 years with active or convalescent COVID-19.

The chain is built from TRBV6-4 and TRBJ1-1, with 10 positions matching TRBD1. CDR3 length: 14 residues. Trimming at V came to 6 bases and at J to 4 bases, leaving 5 bases not matched to a gene. Germline V lookup: CDR1 MRHNA, CDR2 SNTAGT. The CDR3 DNA follows: TGTGCCAGCAGCCCGGGACAGGGGTTCACTGAAGCTTTCTTT. Translated: CASSPGQGFTEAFF.

The chain combines TRBV6-5 with TRBJ1-2, with a weak D call TRBD1 (5 bases). CDR1 and CDR2 (germline): MNHEY, SVGAGI. The CDR3 is made up of 13 amino acids. V was cut by 8 bases and J by 4 bases, with 14 bases left in between. The CDR3 loop reads CASLRATAYGYTF. In DNA, the CDR3 is TGTGCCAGCTTGCGCGCGACAGCCTATGGCTACACCTTC.

V gene TRBV6-5 combines with J gene TRBJ1-4; D unclear. There are 14 residues in the CDR3. The germline V and J ends were trimmed by 5 bases and 5 bases, with 12 bases remaining between them. The germline gives CDR1 MNHEY, CDR2 SVGAGI. This chain's CDR3 is CASSSGEANEKLFF. For the CDR3, the DNA is TGTGCCAGCAGTAGCGGGGAAGCCAATGAAAAACTGTTTTTT.

The rearrangement uses TRBV19 and TRBJ1-1; TRBD1 might be the D (5 bases). V was trimmed by 4 bases and J by 5 bases, leaving 14 bases between them. CDR3 length equals 14 residues. Germline V lookup: CDR1 LNHDA, CDR2 SQIVND (reference sequence). CDR3 nucleotides: TGTGCCAGTAGTAGGGAACGACGGGGGACTGAAGCTTTCTTT. Translating gives CASSRERRGTEAFF.

The chain carries TRBV5-1 and TRBJ1-2, with 7 bases lining up with TRBD1. Germline CDR1 SGHRS, CDR2 YFSETQ. With V trimmed by 0 bases and J by 4 bases, 6 bases remained unmatched. The CDR3 loop spans 15 amino acids. In DNA form, the CDR3 reads TGCGCCAGCAGCTTGGGCCCCGGGACAGCCTATGGCTACACCTTC. Translation: CASSLGPGTAYGYTF.